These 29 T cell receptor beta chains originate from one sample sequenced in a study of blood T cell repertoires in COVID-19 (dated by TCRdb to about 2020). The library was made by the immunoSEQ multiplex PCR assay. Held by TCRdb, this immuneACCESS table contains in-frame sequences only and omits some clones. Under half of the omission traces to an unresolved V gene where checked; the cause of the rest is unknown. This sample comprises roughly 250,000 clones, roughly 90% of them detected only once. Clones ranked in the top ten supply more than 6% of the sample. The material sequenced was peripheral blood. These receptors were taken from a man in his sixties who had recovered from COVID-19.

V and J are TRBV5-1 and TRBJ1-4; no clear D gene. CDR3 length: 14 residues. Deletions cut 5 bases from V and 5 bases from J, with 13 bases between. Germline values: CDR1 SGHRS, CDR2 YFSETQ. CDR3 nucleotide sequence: TGCGCCAGCAGGGGGAGGAATGCCAATGAAAAACTGTTTTTT. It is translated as CASRGRNANEKLFF.

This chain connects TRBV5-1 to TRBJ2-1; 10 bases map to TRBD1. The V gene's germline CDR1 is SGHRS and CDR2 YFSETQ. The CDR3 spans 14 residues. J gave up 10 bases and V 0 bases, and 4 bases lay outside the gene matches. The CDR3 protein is CASSLGDRGNEQFF. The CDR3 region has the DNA TGCGCCAGCAGCTTGGGGGACAGGGGAAACGAGCAGTTCTTC.

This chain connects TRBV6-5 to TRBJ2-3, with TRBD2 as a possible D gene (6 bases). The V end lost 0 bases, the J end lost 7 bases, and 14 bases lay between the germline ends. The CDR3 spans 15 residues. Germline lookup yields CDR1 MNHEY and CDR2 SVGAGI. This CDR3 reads CASSYSPSRGNTQYF. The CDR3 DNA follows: TGTGCCAGCAGTTACTCGCCTAGCCGGGGGAATACGCAGTATTTT.

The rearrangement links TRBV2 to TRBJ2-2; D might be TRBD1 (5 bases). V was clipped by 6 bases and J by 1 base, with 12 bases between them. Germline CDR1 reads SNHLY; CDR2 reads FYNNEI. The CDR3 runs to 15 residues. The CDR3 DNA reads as TGTGCCAGCAGCCCAACAGGCCAGAACACCGGGGAGCTGTTTTTT. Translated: CASSPTGQNTGELFF.

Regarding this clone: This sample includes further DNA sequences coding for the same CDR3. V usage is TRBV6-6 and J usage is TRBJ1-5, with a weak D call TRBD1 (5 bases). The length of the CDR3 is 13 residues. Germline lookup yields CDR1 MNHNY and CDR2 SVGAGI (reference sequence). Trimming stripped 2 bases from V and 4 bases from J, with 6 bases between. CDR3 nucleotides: TGTGCCAGCAGTTACGGGGGGAATCAGCCCCAGCATTTT. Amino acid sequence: CASSYGGNQPQHF.

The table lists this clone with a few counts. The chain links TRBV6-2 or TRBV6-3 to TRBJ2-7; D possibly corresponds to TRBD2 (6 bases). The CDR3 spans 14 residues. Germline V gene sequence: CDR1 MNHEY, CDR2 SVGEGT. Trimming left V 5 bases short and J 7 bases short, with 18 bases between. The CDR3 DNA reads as TGTGCCAGCAGTGACCCCGGACTACTTACTGAGCAGTACGTC. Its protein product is CASSDPGLLTEQYV.

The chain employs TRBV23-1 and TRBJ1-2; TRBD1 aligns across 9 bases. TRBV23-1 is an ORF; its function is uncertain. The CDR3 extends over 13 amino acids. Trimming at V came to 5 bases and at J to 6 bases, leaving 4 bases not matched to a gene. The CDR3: CASSSRDRDGYTF. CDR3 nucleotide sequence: TGCGCCAGCAGTTCCCGGGACAGGGATGGCTACACCTTC.

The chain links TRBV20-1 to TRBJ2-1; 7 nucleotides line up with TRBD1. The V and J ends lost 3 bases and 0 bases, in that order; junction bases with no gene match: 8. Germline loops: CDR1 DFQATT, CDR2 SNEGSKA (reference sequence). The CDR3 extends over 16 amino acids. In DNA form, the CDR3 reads TGCAGTGCTAGTAGGGACAGAGCTAGCTCCTACAATGAGCAGTTCTTC. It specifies CSASRDRASSYNEQFF.

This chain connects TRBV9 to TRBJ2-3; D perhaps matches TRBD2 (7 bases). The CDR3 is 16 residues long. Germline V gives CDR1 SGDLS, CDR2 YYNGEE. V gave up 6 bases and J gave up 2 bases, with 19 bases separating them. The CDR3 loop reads CASTPRGGGFTDTQYF. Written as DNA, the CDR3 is TGTGCCAGCACCCCAAGGGGGGGAGGGTTCACAGATACGCAGTATTTT.

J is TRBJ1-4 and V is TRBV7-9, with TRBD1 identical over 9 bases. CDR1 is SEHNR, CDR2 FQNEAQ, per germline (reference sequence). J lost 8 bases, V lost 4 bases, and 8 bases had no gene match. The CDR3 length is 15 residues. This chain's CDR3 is CASSSDRGSPEKLFF. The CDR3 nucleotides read TGTGCCAGCAGCTCGGACAGGGGCTCGCCAGAAAAACTGTTTTTT.

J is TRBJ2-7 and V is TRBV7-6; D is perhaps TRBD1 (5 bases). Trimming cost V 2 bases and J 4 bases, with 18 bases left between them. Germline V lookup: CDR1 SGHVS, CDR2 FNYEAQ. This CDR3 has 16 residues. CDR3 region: CASSLYPQGKGYEQYF. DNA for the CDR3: TGTGCCAGCAGCTTATACCCCCAGGGTAAAGGATACGAGCAGTACTTC.

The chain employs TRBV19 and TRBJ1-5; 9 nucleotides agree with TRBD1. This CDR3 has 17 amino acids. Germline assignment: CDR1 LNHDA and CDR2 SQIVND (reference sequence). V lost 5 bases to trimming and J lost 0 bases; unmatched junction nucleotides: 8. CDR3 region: CASSRTGAVYSNQPQHF. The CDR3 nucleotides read TGTGCCAGTAGTCGGACAGGGGCGGTATATAGCAATCAGCCCCAGCATTTT.

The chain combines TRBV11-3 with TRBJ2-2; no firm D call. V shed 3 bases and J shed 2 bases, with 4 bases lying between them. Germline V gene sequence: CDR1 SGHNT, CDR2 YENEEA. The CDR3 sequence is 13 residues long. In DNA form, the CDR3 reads TGTGCCAGCAGCTTTCAAAACACCGGGGAGCTGTTTTTT. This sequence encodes CASSFQNTGELFF.

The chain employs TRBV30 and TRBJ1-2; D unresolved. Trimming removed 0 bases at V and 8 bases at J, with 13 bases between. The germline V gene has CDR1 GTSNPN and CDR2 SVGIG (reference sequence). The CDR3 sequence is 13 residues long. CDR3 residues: CAWSVYGGGGYTF. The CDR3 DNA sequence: TGTGCCTGGAGTGTATACGGAGGAGGAGGCTACACCTTC.

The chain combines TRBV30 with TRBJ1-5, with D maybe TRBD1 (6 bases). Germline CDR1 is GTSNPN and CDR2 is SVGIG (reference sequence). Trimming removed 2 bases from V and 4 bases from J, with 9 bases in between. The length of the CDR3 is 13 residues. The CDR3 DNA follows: TGTGCCTGGAGTTTCCAGGGGAATCAGCCCCAGCATTTT. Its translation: CAWSFQGNQPQHF.

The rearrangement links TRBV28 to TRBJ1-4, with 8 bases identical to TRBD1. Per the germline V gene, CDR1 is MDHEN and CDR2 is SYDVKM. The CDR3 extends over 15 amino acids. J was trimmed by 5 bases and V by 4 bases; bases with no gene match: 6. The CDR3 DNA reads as TGTGCCAGCAGTTCTAACAGGGGGTGGAATGAAAAACTGTTTTTT. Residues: CASSSNRGWNEKLFF. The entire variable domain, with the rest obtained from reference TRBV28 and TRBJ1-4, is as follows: DVKVTQSSRYLVKRTGEKVFLECVQDMDHENMFWYRQDPGLGLRLIYFSYDVKMKEKGDIPEGYSVSREKKERFSLILESASTNQTSMYLCASSSNRGWNEKLFFGSGTQLSVL.

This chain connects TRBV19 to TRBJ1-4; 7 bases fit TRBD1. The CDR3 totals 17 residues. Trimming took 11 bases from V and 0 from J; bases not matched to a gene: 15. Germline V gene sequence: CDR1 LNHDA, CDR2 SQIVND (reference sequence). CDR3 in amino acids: CAAGNRGEFSTNEKLFF. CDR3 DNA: TGTGCCGCCGGGAACAGGGGAGAATTTTCAACTAATGAAAAACTGTTTTTT.

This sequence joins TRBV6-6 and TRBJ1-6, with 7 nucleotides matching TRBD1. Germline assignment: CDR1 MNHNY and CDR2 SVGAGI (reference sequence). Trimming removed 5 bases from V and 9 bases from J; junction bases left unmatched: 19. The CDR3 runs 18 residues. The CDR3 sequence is CASSLTRQGPGLGSPLHF. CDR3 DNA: TGTGCCAGCAGTCTCACTCGACAGGGCCCAGGGTTAGGTTCACCCCTCCACTTT.

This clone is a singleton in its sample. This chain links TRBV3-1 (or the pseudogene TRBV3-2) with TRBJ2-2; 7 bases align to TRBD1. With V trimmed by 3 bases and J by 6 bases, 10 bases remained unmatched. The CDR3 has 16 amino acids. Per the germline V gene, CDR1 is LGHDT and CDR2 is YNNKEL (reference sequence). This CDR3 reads CASSQLGQLDAGELFF. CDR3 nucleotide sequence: TGTGCCAGCAGCCAGTTGGGACAGCTGGACGCCGGGGAGCTGTTTTTT.

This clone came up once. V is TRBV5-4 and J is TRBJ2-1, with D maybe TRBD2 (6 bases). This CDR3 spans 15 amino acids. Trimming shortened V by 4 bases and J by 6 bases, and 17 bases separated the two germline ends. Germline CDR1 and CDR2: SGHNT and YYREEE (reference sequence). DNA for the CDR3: TGTGCCAGCAGCCGGCGGGGTGGGATTAGCAATGAGCAGTTCTTC. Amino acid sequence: CASSRRGGISNEQFF.

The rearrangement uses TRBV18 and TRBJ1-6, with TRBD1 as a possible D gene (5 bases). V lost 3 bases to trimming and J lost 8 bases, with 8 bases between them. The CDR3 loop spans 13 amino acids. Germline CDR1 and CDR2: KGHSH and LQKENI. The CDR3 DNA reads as TGTGCCAGCTCACCTTTCAGGGATTCACCCCTCCACTTT. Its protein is CASSPFRDSPLHF.

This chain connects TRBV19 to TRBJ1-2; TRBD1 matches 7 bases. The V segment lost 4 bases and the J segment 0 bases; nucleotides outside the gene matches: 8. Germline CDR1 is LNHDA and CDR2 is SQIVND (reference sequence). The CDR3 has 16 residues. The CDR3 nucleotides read TGTGCCAGTAGTACTTTGGACAGGCTTGCTAACTATGGCTACACCTTC. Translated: CASSTLDRLANYGYTF.

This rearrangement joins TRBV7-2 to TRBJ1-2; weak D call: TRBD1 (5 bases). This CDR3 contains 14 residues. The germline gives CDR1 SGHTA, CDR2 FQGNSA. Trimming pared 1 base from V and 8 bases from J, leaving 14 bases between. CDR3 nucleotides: TGTGCCAGCAGCTTAGAGGCGGGGCTGGGGGGCTACACCTTC. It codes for CASSLEAGLGGYTF.

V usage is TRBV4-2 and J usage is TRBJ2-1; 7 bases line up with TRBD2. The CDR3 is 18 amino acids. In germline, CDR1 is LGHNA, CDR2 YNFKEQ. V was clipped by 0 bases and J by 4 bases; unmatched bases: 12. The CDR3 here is CASSQDGVAGDLYNEQFF. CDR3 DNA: TGTGCCAGCAGCCAAGATGGGGTAGCGGGCGACCTTTACAATGAGCAGTTCTTC.

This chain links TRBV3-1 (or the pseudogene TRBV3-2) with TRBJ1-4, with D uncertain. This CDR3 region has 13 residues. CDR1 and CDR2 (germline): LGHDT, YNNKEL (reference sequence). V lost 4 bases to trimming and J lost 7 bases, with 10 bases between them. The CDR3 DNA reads TGTGCCAGCAGCCCCATCAGAGGTGAAAAACTGTTTTTT. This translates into CASSPIRGEKLFF.

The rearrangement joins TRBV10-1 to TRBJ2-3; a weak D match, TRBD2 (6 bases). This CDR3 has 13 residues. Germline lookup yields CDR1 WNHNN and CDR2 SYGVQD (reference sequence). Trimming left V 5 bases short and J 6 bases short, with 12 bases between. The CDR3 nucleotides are TGCGCCAGCAGTCCGGGACTTGGTGATACGCAGTATTTT. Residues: CASSPGLGDTQYF.

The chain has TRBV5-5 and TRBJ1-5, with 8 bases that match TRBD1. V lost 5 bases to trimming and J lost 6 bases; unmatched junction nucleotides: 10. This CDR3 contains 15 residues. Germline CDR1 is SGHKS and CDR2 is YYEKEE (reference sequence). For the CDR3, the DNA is TGTGCCAGCAGTTCCATATGGACAGGGAGTCAGCCCCAGCATTTT. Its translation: CASSSIWTGSQPQHF.

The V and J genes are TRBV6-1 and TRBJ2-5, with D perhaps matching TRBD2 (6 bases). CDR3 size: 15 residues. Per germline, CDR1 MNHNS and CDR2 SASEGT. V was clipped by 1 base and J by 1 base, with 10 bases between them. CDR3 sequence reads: CASSEGTSSQETQYF. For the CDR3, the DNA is TGTGCCAGCAGTGAAGGAACTAGCTCCCAAGAGACCCAGTACTTC.

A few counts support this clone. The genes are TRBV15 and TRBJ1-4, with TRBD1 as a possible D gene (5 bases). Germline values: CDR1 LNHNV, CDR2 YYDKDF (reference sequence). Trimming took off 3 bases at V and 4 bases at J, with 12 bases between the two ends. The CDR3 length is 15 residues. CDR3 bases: TGTGCCACCAGCAGGGCCCAGGGCCGTAATGAAAAACTGTTTTTT. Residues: CATSRAQGRNEKLFF.